The 27 T cell receptor beta chains listed next were all sequenced from one sample in a study of shared clonotypes between healthy human individuals. The method was immunoSEQ multiplex PCR; TCRdb's version includes in-frame clones alone and lacks a portion of them. In the table there are 180,000 or so clones, over 80% of which are singletons. Sequenced input: naive CD4+ T cells sorted from blood. The subset here: CD45RA+ positively selected. All receptors come from a woman younger than 45 in good health.

This clone has a single count. The chain uses TRBV5-8 and TRBJ2-5; D is uncertain. The end of the DNA is better explained by TRBJ2-7, so the J call may be wrong. The CDR3 is made up of 13 amino acids. CDR1 and CDR2 (germline): SGHTS, YDEGEE. The CDR3 spells CASSLHTFYEQYF. In DNA, the CDR3 is TGTGCCAGCAGCTTGCACACCTTCTACGAGCAGTACTTC.

The chain links TRBV27 to TRBJ2-2; possibly TRBD2 for D (5 bases). CDR1 MNHEY and CDR2 SMNVEV come from the germline V gene (reference sequence). The CDR3 is 15 residues long. The germline V and J ends were trimmed by 4 bases and 0 bases, with 9 bases remaining between them. CDR3 loop: CASSWAGTNTGELFF. CDR3 coding DNA: TGTGCCAGCAGTTGGGCCGGGACGAACACCGGGGAGCTGTTTTTT.

The chain combines TRBV11-2 with TRBJ1-1; 8 bases line up with TRBD1. Per the germline V gene, CDR1 is SGHAT and CDR2 is FQNNGV. The CDR3 extends over 14 amino acids. Trimming removed 6 bases from V and 1 base from J; junction bases left unmatched: 4. DNA for the CDR3: TGTGCCAGCAGGAGGACAGGGTCGAACACTGAAGCTTTCTTT. Amino acid sequence: CASRRTGSNTEAFF.

The chain has TRBV18 and TRBJ1-2; TRBD1 aligns across 7 bases. The V gene's germline CDR1 is KGHSH and CDR2 LQKENI. This CDR3 spans 14 amino acids. V dropped 6 bases and J dropped 2; count of bases not matched to a gene: 6. The CDR3 protein is CASSPDRLNYGYTF. The DNA of the CDR3 is TGTGCCAGCTCTCCGGACAGGTTAAACTATGGCTACACCTTC.

This rearrangement joins TRBV11-3 to TRBJ2-1, with D maybe TRBD2 (5 bases). This CDR3 has 14 amino acids. Germline V lookup: CDR1 SGHNT, CDR2 YENEEA. The V end was cut by 2 bases, the J end by 6 bases, with 11 bases between. CDR3 sequence reads: CASSLSGVSNEQFF. The CDR3 DNA follows: TGTGCCAGCAGCTTATCCGGGGTTAGCAATGAGCAGTTCTTC.

This chain links TRBV9 with TRBJ2-2, with no clear D. Per the germline V gene, CDR1 is SGDLS and CDR2 is YYNGEE. This CDR3 is 18 amino acids long. The V gene lost 0 bases and the J gene lost 0 bases, with 15 bases spanning the gap. CDR3: CASSVVSLRSANTGELFF. CDR3 in DNA: TGTGCCAGCAGCGTAGTGTCTCTACGGTCCGCGAACACCGGGGAGCTGTTTTTT.

The chain combines TRBV6-1 with TRBJ1-4, with TRBD1 matching over 7 bases. The CDR3 runs to 16 residues. V lost 4 bases to trimming and J lost 4 bases; unmatched junction nucleotides: 9. CDR1 and CDR2 (germline): MNHNS, SASEGT. The CDR3 sequence is CASSVSQDRRNEKLFF. The CDR3 coding sequence is TGTGCCAGCAGTGTAAGCCAGGACAGGCGTAATGAAAAACTGTTTTTT.

This clone has only one observation. The chain couples TRBV29-1 to TRBJ2-3, with 9 bases lining up with TRBD2. V was clipped by 4 bases and J by 6 bases; unmatched bases: 8. CDR3 length: 14 residues. Germline assignment: CDR1 SQVTM and CDR2 ANQGSEA. The CDR3 reads CSVAIAGAGDTQYF. The CDR3 coding sequence is TGCAGCGTTGCGATAGCGGGAGCCGGGGATACGCAGTATTTT.

The chain combines TRBV19 with TRBJ1-3, with D tentatively TRBD1 (5 bases). V lost 8 bases to trimming and J lost 0 bases, with 17 bases between them. Germline loops: CDR1 LNHDA, CDR2 SQIVND (reference sequence). This CDR3 spans 16 amino acids. The CDR3 sequence: CASLPGGFRSGNTIYF. DNA of the CDR3: TGTGCCAGTCTCCCGGGGGGGTTCCGCTCTGGAAACACCATATATTTT.

V is TRBV5-3 and J is TRBJ1-5; 7 bases match TRBD1. TRBV5-3 belongs to the ORF category, with a function that is uncertain. The CDR3 runs 15 residues. The trim removed 3 bases at V and 3 bases at J, leaving 6 bases unmatched. The CDR3 region has the DNA TGTGCCAGAAGCTATTGGGGACAGACCAATCAGCCCCAGCATTTT. This encodes CARSYWGQTNQPQHF.

The chain recombines TRBV6-1 with TRBJ1-5; TRBD1 is a possible D gene (6 bases). V was pared by 0 bases and J by 8 bases, with 11 bases between. Germline CDR1 is MNHNS and CDR2 is SASEGT. CDR3 length equals 14 residues. CDR3 DNA: TGTGCCAGCAGTGAAGCGAGGGCAGGGGAGCCCCAGCATTTT. Its translation: CASSEARAGEPQHF.

The chain joins TRBV15 to TRBJ2-7, with D perhaps TRBD1 (5 bases). The germline gives CDR1 LNHNV, CDR2 YYDKDF (reference sequence). The CDR3 length is 13 residues. V lost 8 bases and J lost 3, with 14 bases in between. The CDR3 spells CATGARAFYEQYF. The CDR3 nucleotides are TGTGCCACCGGGGCCCGGGCCTTCTACGAGCAGTACTTC.

This sequence joins TRBV14 and TRBJ2-7; D not certain. V was cut by 1 base and J by 3 bases, with 10 bases left in between. Germline loops: CDR1 SGHDN, CDR2 FVKESK. The CDR3 has 14 residues. Written as DNA, the CDR3 is TGTGCCAGCAGCCAAGGGCCAGCTCACTACGAGCAGTACTTC. Translation: CASSQGPAHYEQYF.

The J gene is TRBJ1-1, the V gene TRBV10-1; 9 nucleotides line up with TRBD1. Trimming cost V 8 bases and J 3 bases; bases outside gene matches: 4. The CDR3 contains 13 residues. Germline V gene sequence: CDR1 WNHNN, CDR2 SYGVQD (reference sequence). The CDR3 bases are TGCGCCAGCGCGGGACAGGGAGACACTGAAGCTTTCTTT. The encoded protein is CASAGQGDTEAFF.

The gene calls are TRBV11-2 and TRBJ2-5; tentative D call: TRBD1 (6 bases). The DNA matches TRBJ2-7 better at its end, which makes the J call doubtful. The CDR3 spans 14 residues. CDR1 and CDR2 (germline): SGHAT, FQNNGV. The CDR3 DNA follows: TGTGCCAGCAGCTTCCGACAGGTTCACTACGAGCAGTACTTC. Residues: CASSFRQVHYEQYF.

The chain carries TRBV4-1 and TRBJ1-4; D uncertain. Germline lookup yields CDR1 MGHRA and CDR2 YSYEKL. Trimming left V 5 bases short and J 8 bases short, with 9 bases between. The CDR3 is 12 residues long. CDR3 in amino acids: CASSAPLEKLFF. The DNA of the CDR3 is TGCGCCAGCAGCGCCCCCCTCGAAAAACTGTTTTTT.

This clone showed up just a few times. This sequence joins TRBV7-9 and TRBJ2-7; 9 bases are a match to TRBD1. This CDR3 is 14 amino acids long. The trim removed 5 bases at V and 3 bases at J, leaving 5 bases unmatched. Germline V gene sequence: CDR1 SEHNR, CDR2 FQNEAQ (reference sequence). DNA of the CDR3: TGTGCCAGCAGCACCGGACAGGGGTTCTACGAGCAGTACTTC. Its translation: CASSTGQGFYEQYF. The variable domain in full, completed from reference TRBV7-9 and TRBJ2-7, reads DTGVSQNPRHKITKRGQNVTFRCDPISEHNRLYWYRQTLGQGPEFLTYFQNEAQLEKSRLLSDRFSAERPKGSFSTLEIQRTEQGDSAMYLCASSTGQGFYEQYFGPGTRLTVT.

V and J are TRBV28 and TRBJ1-3; 7 positions match TRBD1. The ends lost 8 bases at V and 2 bases at J; junction bases unmatched: 6. Germline V CDR1 and CDR2: MDHEN, SYDVKM. The CDR3 extends over 14 amino acids. The chain's CDR3 is CASWTGSTGNTIYF. The DNA of the CDR3 is TGTGCCAGCTGGACAGGCTCGACTGGAAACACCATATATTTT.

The rearrangement joins TRBV18 to TRBJ2-2, with 9 bases matching TRBD2. Germline CDR1 KGHSH, CDR2 LQKENI. The CDR3 spans 17 residues. Unmatched junction bases numbered 7, after V lost 3 bases and J lost 2 bases. Here the CDR3 reads CASSPLLAGTNTGELFF. CDR3 nucleotides: TGTGCCAGCTCACCGTTGCTAGCGGGGACAAACACCGGGGAGCTGTTTTTT.

V gene TRBV6-6 combines with J gene TRBJ2-7; 12 nucleotides agree with TRBD1. Germline V gives CDR1 MNHNY, CDR2 SVGAGI (reference sequence). The V and J ends lost 5 bases and 5 bases, in that order; junction bases with no gene match: 7. There are 15 residues in the CDR3. CDR3 DNA sequence: TGTGCCAGCAGTGGACCGGGACAGGGGGCAGACGAGCAGTACTTC. Translated, it gives CASSGPGQGADEQYF.

The CDR3 reads CASSYRPGQGDHSNQPQHF. The DNA for the CDR3 is TGTGCCAGCAGCTACCGCCCGGGACAGGGAGACCATAGCAATCAGCCCCAGCATTTT. The genes are TRBV7-8 and TRBJ1-5, with 9 bases fitting TRBD1. The germline CDR1 and CDR2 sequences are SGHVS and FQNEAQ. The CDR3 is 19 amino acids. V lost 4 bases to trimming and J lost 0 bases; unmatched junction nucleotides: 13.

V is TRBV4-1 and J is TRBJ2-4, with 7 bases lining up with TRBD2. The V gene end was trimmed by 6 bases and the J gene end by 2 bases; junction bases not matched to a gene: 13. Looked up from germline, CDR1 is MGHRA and CDR2 is YSYEKL. The CDR3 is 17 residues long. CDR3: CASRGSLAVESKNIQYF. The DNA for the CDR3 is TGCGCCAGCAGGGGGTCCCTAGCGGTCGAATCCAAAAACATTCAGTACTTC.

The chain combines TRBV5-1 with TRBJ1-4; 7 positions match TRBD1. The CDR3 is made up of 16 amino acids. CDR1 is SGHRS, CDR2 YFSETQ, per germline. V lost 4 bases, J lost 6 bases, and 12 bases stayed unmatched. CDR3 amino acids: CASSVDYRGTHEKLFF. The CDR3 bases are TGCGCCAGCAGCGTCGACTACAGGGGCACCCATGAAAAACTGTTTTTT.

The J gene is TRBJ2-1, the V gene TRBV27; TRBD1 might be the D (5 bases). Germline assignment: CDR1 MNHEY and CDR2 SMNVEV (reference sequence). CDR3 length equals 12 residues. V shed 5 bases and J shed 15 bases, with 17 bases lying between them. CDR3 protein: CASSPTRGRVFF. CDR3 nucleotides: TGTGCCAGCAGTCCTACCCGCGGCAGGGTGTTCTTC.

The J gene is TRBJ2-7, the V gene TRBV28; perhaps TRBD2 as D (5 bases). The germline V and J ends were trimmed by 5 bases and 2 bases, with 16 bases remaining between them. The CDR3 totals 15 residues. Germline V gene sequence: CDR1 MDHEN, CDR2 SYDVKM. Here the CDR3 reads CASSPRLRSTYEQYF. CDR3 DNA sequence: TGTGCCAGCAGTCCCAGACTACGCTCAACCTACGAGCAGTACTTC.

This chain links TRBV19 with TRBJ1-1, with unresolved D. Trimming left V 3 bases short and J 6 bases short, with 11 bases between. The germline V gene encodes CDR1 LNHDA and CDR2 SQIVND (reference sequence). This CDR3 has 13 amino acids. The CDR3: CASSMHNSAEAFF. The CDR3 DNA reads as TGTGCCAGTAGTATGCACAACTCAGCTGAAGCTTTCTTT.

V and J are TRBV2 and TRBJ2-5; TRBD2 matches 9 bases. The assigned J gene may be wrong: the sequence end matches TRBJ2-7 better. Looked up from germline, CDR1 is SNHLY and CDR2 is FYNNEI. The CDR3 has 14 amino acids. In nucleotides, the CDR3 is TGTGCCAGCAGTGCTACTAGCGGGCGGTACGAGCAGTACTTC. This gives the protein CASSATSGRYEQYF.